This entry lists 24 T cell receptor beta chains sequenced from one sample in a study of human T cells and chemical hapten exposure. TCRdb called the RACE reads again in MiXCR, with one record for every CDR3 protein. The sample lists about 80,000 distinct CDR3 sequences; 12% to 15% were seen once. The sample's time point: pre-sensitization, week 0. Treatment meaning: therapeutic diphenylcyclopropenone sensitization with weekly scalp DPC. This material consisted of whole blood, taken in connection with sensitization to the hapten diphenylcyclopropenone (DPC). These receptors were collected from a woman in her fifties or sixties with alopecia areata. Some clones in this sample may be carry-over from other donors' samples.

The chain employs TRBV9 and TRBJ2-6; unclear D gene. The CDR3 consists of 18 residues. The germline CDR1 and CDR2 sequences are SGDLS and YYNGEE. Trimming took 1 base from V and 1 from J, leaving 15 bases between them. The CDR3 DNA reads TGTGCCAGCAGCGTAACTCCCTCCGCCTATTCTGGGGCCAACGTCCTGACTTTC. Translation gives CASSVTPSAYSGANVLTF.

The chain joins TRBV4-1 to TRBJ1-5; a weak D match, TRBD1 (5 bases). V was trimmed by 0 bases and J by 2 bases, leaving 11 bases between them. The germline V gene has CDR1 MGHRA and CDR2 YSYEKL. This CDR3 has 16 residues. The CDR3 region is CASSQDWRGGNQPQHF. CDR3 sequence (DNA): TGCGCCAGCAGCCAAGATTGGCGAGGGGGCAATCAGCCCCAGCATTTT.

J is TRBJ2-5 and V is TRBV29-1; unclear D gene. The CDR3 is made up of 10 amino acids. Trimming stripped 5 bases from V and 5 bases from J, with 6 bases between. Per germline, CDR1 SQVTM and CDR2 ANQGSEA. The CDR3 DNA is TGCAGCGTTTTCAGGGAGACCCAGTACTTC. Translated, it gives CSVFRETQYF.

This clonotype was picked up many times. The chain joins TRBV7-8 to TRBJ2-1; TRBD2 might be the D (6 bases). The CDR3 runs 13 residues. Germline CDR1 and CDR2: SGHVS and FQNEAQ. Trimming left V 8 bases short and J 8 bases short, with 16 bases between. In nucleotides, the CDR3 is TGTGCCAGCGGCGGGGTCGGGGCCGATGAGCAGTTCTTC. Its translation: CASGGVGADEQFF.

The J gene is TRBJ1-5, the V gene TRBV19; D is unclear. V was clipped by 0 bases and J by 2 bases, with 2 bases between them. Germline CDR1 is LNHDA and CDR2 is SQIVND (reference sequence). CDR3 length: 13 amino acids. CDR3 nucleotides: TGTGCCAGTAGTATAGAGGGCAATCAGCCCCAGCATTTT. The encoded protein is CASSIEGNQPQHF.

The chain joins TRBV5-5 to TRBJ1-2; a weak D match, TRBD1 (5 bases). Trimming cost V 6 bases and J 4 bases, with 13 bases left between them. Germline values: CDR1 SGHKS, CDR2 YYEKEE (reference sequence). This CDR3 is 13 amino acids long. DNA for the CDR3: TGTGCCAGCAACGCCCGGGGGGTCTATGGCTACACCTTC. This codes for CASNARGVYGYTF.

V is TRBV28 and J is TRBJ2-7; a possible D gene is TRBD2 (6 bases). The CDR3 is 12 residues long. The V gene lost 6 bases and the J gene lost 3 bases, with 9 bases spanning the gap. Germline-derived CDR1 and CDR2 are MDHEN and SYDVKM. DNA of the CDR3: TGTGCCAGCAGACGACTAGGCTACGAGCAGTACTTC. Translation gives CASRRLGYEQYF.

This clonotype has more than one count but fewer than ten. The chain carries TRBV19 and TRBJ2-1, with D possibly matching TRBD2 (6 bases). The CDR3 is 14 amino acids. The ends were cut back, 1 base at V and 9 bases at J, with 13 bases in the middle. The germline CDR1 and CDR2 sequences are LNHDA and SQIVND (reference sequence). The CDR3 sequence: CASSIVAREVEQFF. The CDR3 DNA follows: TGTGCCAGTAGTATAGTAGCCAGGGAGGTTGAGCAGTTCTTC.

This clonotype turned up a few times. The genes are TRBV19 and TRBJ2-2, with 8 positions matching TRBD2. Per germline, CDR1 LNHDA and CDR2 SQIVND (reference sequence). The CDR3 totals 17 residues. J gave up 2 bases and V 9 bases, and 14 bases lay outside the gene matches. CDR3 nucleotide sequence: TGTGCCAGCTCCAGGTCGAAGAGCGGGAGAAACACCGGGGAGCTGTTTTTT. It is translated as CASSRSKSGRNTGELFF. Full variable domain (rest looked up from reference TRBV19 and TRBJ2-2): DGGITQSPKYLFRKEGQNVTLSCEQNLNHDAMYWYRQDPGQGLRLIYYSQIVNDFQKGDIAEGYSVSREKKESFPLTVTSAQKNPTAFYLCASSRSKSGRNTGELFFGEGSRLTVL.

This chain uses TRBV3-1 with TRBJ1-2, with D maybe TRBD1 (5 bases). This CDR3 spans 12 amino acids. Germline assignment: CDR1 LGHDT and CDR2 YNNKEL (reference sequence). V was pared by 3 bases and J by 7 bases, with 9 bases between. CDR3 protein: CASSHAGSGYTF. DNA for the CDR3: TGTGCCAGCAGCCACGCAGGGTCTGGCTACACCTTC.

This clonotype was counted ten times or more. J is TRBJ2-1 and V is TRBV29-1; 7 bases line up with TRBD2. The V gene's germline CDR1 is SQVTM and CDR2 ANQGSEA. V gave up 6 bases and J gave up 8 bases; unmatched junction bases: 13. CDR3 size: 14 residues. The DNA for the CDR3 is TGCAGCGTAACCGGACTAGATTTTCGCGATGAGCAGTTCTTC. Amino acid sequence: CSVTGLDFRDEQFF.

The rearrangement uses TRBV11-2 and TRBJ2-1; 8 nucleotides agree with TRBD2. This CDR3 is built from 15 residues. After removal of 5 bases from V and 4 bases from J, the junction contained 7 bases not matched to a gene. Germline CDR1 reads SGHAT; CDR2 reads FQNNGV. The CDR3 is CASSPELAAYNEQFF. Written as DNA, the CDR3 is TGTGCCAGCAGCCCCGAACTAGCGGCGTACAATGAGCAGTTCTTC.

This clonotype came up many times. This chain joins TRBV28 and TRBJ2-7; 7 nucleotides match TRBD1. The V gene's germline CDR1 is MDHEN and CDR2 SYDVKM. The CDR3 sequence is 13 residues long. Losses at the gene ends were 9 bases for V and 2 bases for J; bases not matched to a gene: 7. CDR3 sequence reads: CASRGQSTYEQYF. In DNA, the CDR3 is TGTGCCAGTCGGGGACAGAGCACCTACGAGCAGTACTTC.

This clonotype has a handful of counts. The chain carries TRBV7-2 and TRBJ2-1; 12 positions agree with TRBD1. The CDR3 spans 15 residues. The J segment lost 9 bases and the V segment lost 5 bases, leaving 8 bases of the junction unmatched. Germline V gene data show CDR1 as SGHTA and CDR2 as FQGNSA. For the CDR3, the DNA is TGTGCCAGCAGCCCGGGACAGGGGGCTTTCGGTGAGCAGTTCTTC. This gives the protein CASSPGQGAFGEQFF.

The CDR3 loop is CASSYGFTRDTEAFF. In nucleotides, the CDR3 is TGTGCCAGCAGTTACGGGTTCACAAGGGACACTGAAGCTTTCTTT. The chain carries TRBV6-2 or TRBV6-3 and TRBJ1-1; D remains ambiguous. Trimming removed 2 bases from V and 3 bases from J, with 13 bases in between. The CDR3 runs 15 residues. Germline lookup yields CDR1 MNHEY and CDR2 SVGEGT.

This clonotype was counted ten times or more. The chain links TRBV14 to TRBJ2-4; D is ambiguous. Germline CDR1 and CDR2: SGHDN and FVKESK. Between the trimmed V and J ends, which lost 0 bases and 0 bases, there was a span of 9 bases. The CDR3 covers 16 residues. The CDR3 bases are TGTGCCAGCAGCCAAGACGGGCGGATAGCCAAAAACATTCAGTACTTC. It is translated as CASSQDGRIAKNIQYF.

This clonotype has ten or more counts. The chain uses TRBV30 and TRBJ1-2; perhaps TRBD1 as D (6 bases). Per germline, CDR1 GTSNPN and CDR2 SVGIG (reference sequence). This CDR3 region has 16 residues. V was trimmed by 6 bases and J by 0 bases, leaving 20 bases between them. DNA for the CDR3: TGTGCCTGTCAGGATGAGGGGCAGGGGACTAACTATGGCTACACCTTC. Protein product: CACQDEGQGTNYGYTF.

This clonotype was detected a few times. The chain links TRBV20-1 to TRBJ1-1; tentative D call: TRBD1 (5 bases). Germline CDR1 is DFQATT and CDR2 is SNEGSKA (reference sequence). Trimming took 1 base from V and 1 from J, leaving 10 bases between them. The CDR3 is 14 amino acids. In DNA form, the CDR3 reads TGCAGTGCTAGAGCTAGTACAGGGAACACTGAAGCTTTCTTT. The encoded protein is CSARASTGNTEAFF.

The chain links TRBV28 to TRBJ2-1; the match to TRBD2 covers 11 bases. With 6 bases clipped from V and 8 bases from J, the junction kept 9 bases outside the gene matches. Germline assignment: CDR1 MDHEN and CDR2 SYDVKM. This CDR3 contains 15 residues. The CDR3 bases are TGTGCCAGCAGCCCCGAGACTAGCGGGATCTATGAGCAGTTCTTC. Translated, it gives CASSPETSGIYEQFF.

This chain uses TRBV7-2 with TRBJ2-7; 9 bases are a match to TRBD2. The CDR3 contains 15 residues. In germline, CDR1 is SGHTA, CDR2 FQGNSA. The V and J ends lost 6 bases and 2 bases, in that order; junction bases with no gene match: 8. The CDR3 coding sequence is TGTGCCAGCAGGCCTACTAGCGGGCCAACCTACGAGCAGTACTTC. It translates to CASRPTSGPTYEQYF.

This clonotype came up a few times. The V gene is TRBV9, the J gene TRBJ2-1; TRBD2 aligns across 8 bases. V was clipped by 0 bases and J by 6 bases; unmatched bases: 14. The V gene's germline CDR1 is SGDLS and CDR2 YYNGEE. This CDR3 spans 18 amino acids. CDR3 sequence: CASSVESTSGHRLNEQFF. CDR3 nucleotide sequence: TGTGCCAGCAGCGTAGAATCCACTAGCGGCCACCGACTCAATGAGCAGTTCTTC.

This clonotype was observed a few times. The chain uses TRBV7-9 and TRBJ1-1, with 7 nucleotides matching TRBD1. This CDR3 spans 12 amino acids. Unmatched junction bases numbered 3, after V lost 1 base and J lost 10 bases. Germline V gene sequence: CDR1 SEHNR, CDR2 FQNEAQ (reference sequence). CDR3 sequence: CASSLETGAAFF. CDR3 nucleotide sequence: TGTGCCAGCAGCTTAGAAACAGGGGCAGCTTTCTTT.

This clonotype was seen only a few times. The CDR3 nucleotides read TGCGCCAGCACCATGGGCCCAAACACCGGGGAGCTGTTTTTT. It yields the protein CASTMGPNTGELFF. The chain uses TRBV10-1 and TRBJ2-2, with D unresolved. The CDR3 length is 14 residues. Trimming pared 7 bases from V and 2 bases from J, leaving 11 bases between. The V gene's germline CDR1 is WNHNN and CDR2 SYGVQD (reference sequence).

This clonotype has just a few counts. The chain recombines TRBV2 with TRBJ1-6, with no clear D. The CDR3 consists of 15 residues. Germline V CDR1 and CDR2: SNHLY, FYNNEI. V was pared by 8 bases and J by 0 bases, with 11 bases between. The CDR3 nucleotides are TGTGCCAGCTGCCCCATTTACTCCTATAATTCACCCCTCCACTTT. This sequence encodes CASCPIYSYNSPLHF.